Detailed here is one T cell receptor beta chain. Which antigen it targets is not known. Nothing much larger sits one base from this clone, and base qualities are not available. A distance of 19 bases separates the germline ends of V and J, which lose 8 bases and 5 bases respectively. Sequences SGHVS (CDR1) and FQNEAQ (CDR2) are obtained from the germline V gene. The CDR3 runs 15 residues from the cysteine to the phenylalanine. The DNA shown is the 45-base CDR3, in frame from base 1. In this study, focal radiation therapy paired with CTLA-4 blockade (ipilimumab) was tested in patients who had chemo-refractory metastatic non-small-cell lung cancer. The data stem from a study of radiotherapy plus CTLA-4 blockade in lung cancer (dated by TCRdb to 2016 to 2019). Study-level background: Among enrolled patients, 15% to 20% had an objective response and 30% to 35% reached disease control.

Results and caveats for the whole study, not just this receptor: The strongest predictors of response were reported to be early dynamic shifts in blood T cell clones along with a rise in serum interferon-beta following radiation. After treatment with radiotherapy and ipilimumab, TCR clones that originated in tumors expanded in peripheral blood.

Library preparation employed the immunoSEQ multiplex PCR assay. TCRdb obtained this table from immuneACCESS and retained in-frame rearrangements with V and J assigned. These tables miss some clones; where compared with another copy, unresolved V genes account for less than half of the shortfall, and the remainder is unexplained. The sample includes about 62,000 clones, with approximately 76% observed a single time. Clones ranked in the top ten supply 2.5% to 3% of the sample. This specimen consisted of peripheral blood, obtained from a patient treated with radiotherapy plus ipilimumab. This TCR derives from a human donor with non-small cell lung cancer who had a complete response to radiotherapy plus ipilimumab. Recombination connected TRBV7-8 to TRBJ1-5, with no D gene named confidently. The CDR3: CASALHIWQDQPQHF. The DNA sequence is as follows: TGTGCCAGCGCCCTCCACATCTGGCAGGATCAGCCCCAGCATTTT.